This TCR beta chain is drawn from a study of cytomegalovirus exposure and HLA in healthy donors. Looking at the study overall: Assignment to the Caucasian-associated ancestry cluster applied to 75% to 85% of the approximately 360 genotyped donors.

In regard to this clone: Its antigen is still unknown.

Unmatched junction bases numbered 1, after V lost 1 base and J lost 4 bases. Germline CDR1 reads SGHVS; CDR2 reads FQNEAQ. This CDR3 region has 14 residues. Study conclusions and caveats: The study found most TCR sequences rare, yet found some public TCRs in many donors.

Primers: 60 Vbeta forward and 13 Jbeta reverse. Using immunoSEQ multiplex PCR, the repertoire was profiled, and TCRdb retains in-frame clones only, with some absent. This sample has roughly 86,000 clones, with over 70% found just once. This sequence joins TRBV7-8 and TRBJ1-5, with TRBD1 identical over 7 bases. Sequenced sample: PBMCs. The clonotype comes from a man in his forties or fifties in good health and CMV-seropositive. The DNA of the CDR3 is TGTGCCAGCAGCTTAGGGGACAGTAATCAGCCCCAGCATTTT. Amino acid sequence: CASSLGDSNQPQHF.